The rows below give T cell receptor beta chains drawn from one sample of a study of blood T cells in healthy people across ages. TCRdb recomputed calls from the 5' RACE reads with MiXCR, one row per CDR3 protein. The sample yields fewer than 800,000 distinct CDR3 sequences, around 21% seen once. The sequenced sample consisted of blood. These TCRs come from a man between 65 and 79 years old in good health. The CDR3 runs from the conserved cysteine through the conserved F or W. The order of the fields is CDR3 DNA, CDR3 protein, clone size, D gene, V gene, J gene, CDR3 length. A D gene is named only where the DNA matches it firmly. Not all rows give a size; the values are once, few, many and, for expanded clones, a class.

CDR3nt: TGCGCCAGCAGCTTCCTAGCGGGAGTCCCTCAGTATTTT; CDR3aa: CASSFLAGVPQYF; abundance: .; d_gene: TRBD2; v_gene: TRBV5-1; j_gene: TRBJ2-3; len: 13
CDR3nt: TGCAGTGCTCGGTTCCAGGGGACTAGCGGGAGAGATGAGCAGTTCTTC; CDR3aa: CSARFQGTSGRDEQFF; abundance: few; d_gene: TRBD2; v_gene: TRBV20-1; j_gene: TRBJ2-1; len: 16
CDR3nt: TGTGCCAGCAGCCCCGGGACAGGACCCTACGAGCAGTACTTC; CDR3aa: CASSPGTGPYEQYF; abundance: many; d_gene: TRBD1; v_gene: TRBV18; j_gene: TRBJ2-7; len: 14
CDR3nt: TGCAGTGCTAGAGCTTTAGACCGCCTGAATACCCAGTACTTC; CDR3aa: CSARALDRLNTQYF; abundance: .; d_gene: .; v_gene: TRBV20-1; j_gene: TRBJ2-5; len: 14
CDR3nt: TGTGCCAGCAGTTTATTCCAGGGACAGACCCAGTACTTC; CDR3aa: CASSLFQGQTQYF; abundance: .; d_gene: .; v_gene: TRBV27; j_gene: TRBJ2-5; len: 13
CDR3nt: TGTGCCAGCAGCCAATCAACAGGGGGCCATGGACCCCTCCACTTT; CDR3aa: CASSQSTGGHGPLHF; abundance: .; d_gene: TRBD1; v_gene: TRBV3-1; j_gene: TRBJ1-6; len: 15
CDR3nt: TGCAGTGCGGAGGGGGCGAAAGAGACCCAGTACTTC; CDR3aa: CSAEGAKETQYF; abundance: few; d_gene: .; v_gene: TRBV20-1; j_gene: TRBJ2-5; len: 12
CDR3nt: TGCGCCAGCAGCCCCAGTGGAGGGGAAGGCTACACCTTC; CDR3aa: CASSPSGGEGYTF; abundance: .; d_gene: .; v_gene: TRBV5-1; j_gene: TRBJ1-2; len: 13
CDR3nt: TGTGCCAGCTCACCATCGGACAGTCTAACTGGAAACACCATATATTTT; CDR3aa: CASSPSDSLTGNTIYF; abundance: .; d_gene: .; v_gene: TRBV18; j_gene: TRBJ1-3; len: 16
CDR3nt: TGCAGCGTTCCAGGGGGGGAAAAACTGTTTTTT; CDR3aa: CSVPGGEKLFF; abundance: .; d_gene: TRBD1; v_gene: TRBV29-1; j_gene: TRBJ1-4; len: 11
CDR3nt: TGTGCCAGCAGCTCAGCGGGAGGCTCCTACAATGAGCAGTTCTTC; CDR3aa: CASSSAGGSYNEQFF; abundance: many; d_gene: TRBD2; v_gene: TRBV5-6; j_gene: TRBJ2-1; len: 15
CDR3nt: TGTGCCACCTCGGGACAGGGTAATGAAAAACTGTTTTTT; CDR3aa: CATSGQGNEKLFF; abundance: .; d_gene: TRBD1; v_gene: TRBV28; j_gene: TRBJ1-4; len: 13
CDR3nt: TGCGCCAGCAGCTTGGCTTTGGGCAGGGAGTCCGAAGAGACCCAGTACTTC; CDR3aa: CASSLALGRESEETQYF; abundance: .; d_gene: .; v_gene: TRBV5-1; j_gene: TRBJ2-5; len: 17
CDR3nt: TGCAGTGCTAGAGAGGAGGGAAGGACAGCGAACACTGAAGCTTTCTTT; CDR3aa: CSAREEGRTANTEAFF; abundance: .; d_gene: .; v_gene: TRBV20-1; j_gene: TRBJ1-1; len: 16
CDR3nt: TGTGCCAGCAGTGATGTTCTAGCGAGATACAATGAGCAGTTCTTC; CDR3aa: CASSDVLARYNEQFF; abundance: many; d_gene: .; v_gene: TRBV25-1; j_gene: TRBJ2-1; len: 15
CDR3nt: TGTGCCAGCAGTGTAGCCGGGACAGGGGGAAACACCATATATTTT; CDR3aa: CASSVAGTGGNTIYF; abundance: once; d_gene: TRBD1; v_gene: TRBV28; j_gene: TRBJ1-3; len: 15
CDR3nt: TGTGCCAGCAGCCAAGAAACGACTAATTCACCCCTCCACTTT; CDR3aa: CASSQETTNSPLHF; abundance: few; d_gene: .; v_gene: TRBV3-1; j_gene: TRBJ1-6; len: 14
CDR3nt: TGTGCCAGCAGCCAAGGATCTGTTTCCGCCAACAATGAGCAGTTCTTC; CDR3aa: CASSQGSVSANNEQFF; abundance: many; d_gene: .; v_gene: TRBV4-2; j_gene: TRBJ2-1; len: 16
CDR3nt: TGTGCCAGCAGCTTTCCGGACAACTTCTTC; CDR3aa: CASSFPDNFF; abundance: many; d_gene: .; v_gene: TRBV5-8; j_gene: TRBJ2-1; len: 10
CDR3nt: TGTGCCAGCAGTCCTTGGTCCGGGACAGGGGGCTACGAGCAGTACTTC; CDR3aa: CASSPWSGTGGYEQYF; abundance: few; d_gene: TRBD1; v_gene: TRBV3-1; j_gene: TRBJ2-7; len: 16
CDR3nt: TGTGCCAGCAGAACGGGACTAGCGGGAAAAAATGAGCAGTTCTTC; CDR3aa: CASRTGLAGKNEQFF; abundance: many; d_gene: TRBD2; v_gene: TRBV7-9; j_gene: TRBJ2-1; len: 15
CDR3nt: TGTGCCAGCAGTTCCCGGACAGGGAAGTGGGGTGAGCAGTTCTTC; CDR3aa: CASSSRTGKWGEQFF; abundance: few; d_gene: TRBD1; v_gene: TRBV6-2/TRBV6-3; j_gene: TRBJ2-1; len: 15
CDR3nt: TGCAGTGCTAATAAAGACCTCACAGATACGCAGTATTTT; CDR3aa: CSANKDLTDTQYF; abundance: .; d_gene: .; v_gene: TRBV20-1; j_gene: TRBJ2-3; len: 13
CDR3nt: TGTGCCAGCAGCCAAGAGCATCGGGAGGTCACCGGGGAGCTGTTTTTT; CDR3aa: CASSQEHREVTGELFF; abundance: once; d_gene: TRBD2; v_gene: TRBV14; j_gene: TRBJ2-2; len: 16
CDR3nt: TGCAGTGCTAGAGATGGAGGCAGGGGTAGTGAAAAACTGTTTTTT; CDR3aa: CSARDGGRGSEKLFF; abundance: few; d_gene: .; v_gene: TRBV20-1; j_gene: TRBJ1-4; len: 15
CDR3nt: TGTGCCAGCAGCCCGACTAGATTCACAGATACGCAGTATTTT; CDR3aa: CASSPTRFTDTQYF; abundance: .; d_gene: .; v_gene: TRBV4-2; j_gene: TRBJ2-3; len: 14
CDR3nt: TGTGCCAGCAGCTACCCAAACACCGGGGAGCTGTTTTTT; CDR3aa: CASSYPNTGELFF; abundance: many; d_gene: .; v_gene: TRBV7-3; j_gene: TRBJ2-2; len: 13
CDR3nt: TGTGCCAGCAGCTTATGGACTGCTAATTCACCCCTCCACTTT; CDR3aa: CASSLWTANSPLHF; abundance: few; d_gene: .; v_gene: TRBV7-2; j_gene: TRBJ1-6; len: 14
CDR3nt: TGTGCCAGCAGCTTAGGACTGGAGATCCGCTCCTACAATGAGCAGTTCTTC; CDR3aa: CASSLGLEIRSYNEQFF; abundance: few; d_gene: .; v_gene: TRBV13; j_gene: TRBJ2-1; len: 17
CDR3nt: TGTGCCAGCAGTTATTCGCCTCGGCCGGGAGGTCGTGGTTTCACAGATACGCAGTATTTT; CDR3aa: CASSYSPRPGGRGFTDTQYF; abundance: many; d_gene: TRBD2; v_gene: TRBV6-9; j_gene: TRBJ2-3; len: 20
CDR3nt: TGCAGCGTTACTAGGGGGCCAAACACTGAAGCTTTCTTT; CDR3aa: CSVTRGPNTEAFF; abundance: few; d_gene: TRBD1; v_gene: TRBV29-1; j_gene: TRBJ1-1; len: 13
CDR3nt: TGTGCCAGCAGCCCGGGCCCCCCGGGTGAGACCCAGTACTTC; CDR3aa: CASSPGPPGETQYF; abundance: few; d_gene: .; v_gene: TRBV6-5; j_gene: TRBJ2-5; len: 14
CDR3nt: TGTGCCAGCAGCCTAGGACTAGCGGCCCCCTACAATGAGCAGTTCTTC; CDR3aa: CASSLGLAAPYNEQFF; abundance: .; d_gene: TRBD2; v_gene: TRBV14; j_gene: TRBJ2-1; len: 16
CDR3nt: TGTGCCAGCAGCAACTGCGACAGAGACACCGGGGAGCTGTTTTTT; CDR3aa: CASSNCDRDTGELFF; abundance: many; d_gene: .; v_gene: TRBV21-1; j_gene: TRBJ2-2; len: 15
CDR3nt: TGTGCCATCGAGGACGGGACAGGGTCCCCTGAAGCTTTCTTT; CDR3aa: CAIEDGTGSPEAFF; abundance: few; d_gene: TRBD1; v_gene: TRBV28; j_gene: TRBJ1-1; len: 14
CDR3nt: TGCAGTGCCTGGGAGTATGAGCAGTTCTTC; CDR3aa: CSAWEYEQFF; abundance: few; d_gene: .; v_gene: TRBV20-1; j_gene: TRBJ2-1; len: 10
CDR3nt: TGTGCCAGCAGCCTGGACCCCACCGGGGAGCTGTTTTTT; CDR3aa: CASSLDPTGELFF; abundance: many; d_gene: .; v_gene: TRBV6-6; j_gene: TRBJ2-2; len: 13
CDR3nt: TGTGCCAGCAGCACAGGGGGGGCGAACTCCTACGAGCAGTACTTC; CDR3aa: CASSTGGANSYEQYF; abundance: .; d_gene: .; v_gene: TRBV5-6; j_gene: TRBJ2-7; len: 15
CDR3nt: TGTGCCAGCAGCTCAAATCCGGGACTACTAGACAATGAGCAGTTCTTC; CDR3aa: CASSSNPGLLDNEQFF; abundance: few; d_gene: TRBD2; v_gene: TRBV7-3; j_gene: TRBJ2-1; len: 16
CDR3nt: TGTGCCAGCAGTGAATTGCGGGACGGGACCCAGTACTTC; CDR3aa: CASSELRDGTQYF; abundance: few; d_gene: .; v_gene: TRBV25-1; j_gene: TRBJ2-5; len: 13
CDR3nt: TGTGCCAGCAGTCCCGGACTATTGCTCGGTGATGAGCAGTTCTTC; CDR3aa: CASSPGLLLGDEQFF; abundance: .; d_gene: .; v_gene: TRBV27; j_gene: TRBJ2-1; len: 15
CDR3nt: TGTGCCAGCAGCGAAAGTCCCAGCACAGATACGCAGTATTTT; CDR3aa: CASSESPSTDTQYF; abundance: few; d_gene: .; v_gene: TRBV7-2; j_gene: TRBJ2-3; len: 14
CDR3nt: TGTGCCAGCAGTTCACCGGGACTAGCGTCCTACGAGCAGTACTTC; CDR3aa: CASSSPGLASYEQYF; abundance: .; d_gene: TRBD2; v_gene: TRBV6-2/TRBV6-3; j_gene: TRBJ2-7; len: 15
CDR3nt: TGTGCCACCAGCAGAGATAAGGGTGGTGATGAGCAGTTCTTC; CDR3aa: CATSRDKGGDEQFF; abundance: few; d_gene: .; v_gene: TRBV15; j_gene: TRBJ2-1; len: 14
CDR3nt: TGCGCCAGCAGCTTGGCAGGTGGGAGGGATCGGTTCGATGAGCAGTTCTTC; CDR3aa: CASSLAGGRDRFDEQFF; abundance: .; d_gene: TRBD2; v_gene: TRBV5-1; j_gene: TRBJ2-1; len: 17
CDR3nt: TGCAGTGCAACTGGACGAGGGAGTTCACCCCTCCACTTT; CDR3aa: CSATGRGSSPLHF; abundance: many; d_gene: .; v_gene: TRBV20-1; j_gene: TRBJ1-6; len: 13
CDR3nt: TGTGCCAGCAGCCAAGAGGGGGGCCACAATGAGCAGTTCTTC; CDR3aa: CASSQEGGHNEQFF; abundance: .; d_gene: .; v_gene: TRBV4-2; j_gene: TRBJ2-1; len: 14
CDR3nt: TGCGCCAGCAGCTGGGTGACAACGGGACACCAAGAGACCCAGTACTTC; CDR3aa: CASSWVTTGHQETQYF; abundance: few; d_gene: .; v_gene: TRBV5-1; j_gene: TRBJ2-5; len: 16
CDR3nt: TGTGCCACCAGCAGAGATGGGGCAGGGGGCTCAAGGATGTTCACCTTC; CDR3aa: CATSRDGAGGSRMFTF; abundance: few; d_gene: TRBD1; v_gene: TRBV15; j_gene: TRBJ1-2; len: 16
CDR3nt: TGTGCCAGCTGCCGGGACAAGCAAGAGACCCAGTACTTC; CDR3aa: CASCRDKQETQYF; abundance: .; d_gene: .; v_gene: TRBV7-2; j_gene: TRBJ2-5; len: 13
CDR3nt: TGTGCCAGCAGCACTTCCAACAATGAGCAGTTCTTC; CDR3aa: CASSTSNNEQFF; abundance: .; d_gene: .; v_gene: TRBV12-3/TRBV12-4; j_gene: TRBJ2-1; len: 12
CDR3nt: TGCGCCAGCAGCTTCGGGGTACAAGAGACCCAGTACTTC; CDR3aa: CASSFGVQETQYF; abundance: many; d_gene: .; v_gene: TRBV5-1; j_gene: TRBJ2-5; len: 13
CDR3nt: TGTGCCAGCAGTTTAGCCGGGAAAACCTATAATTCACCCCTCCACTTT; CDR3aa: CASSLAGKTYNSPLHF; abundance: .; d_gene: .; v_gene: TRBV28; j_gene: TRBJ1-6; len: 16
CDR3nt: TGCAGTGCTAGTCGCGGGACTATCAAGAAAGAGACCCAGTACTTC; CDR3aa: CSASRGTIKKETQYF; abundance: .; d_gene: TRBD2; v_gene: TRBV20-1; j_gene: TRBJ2-5; len: 15
CDR3nt: TGCAGCGTTGATCCCAGGGTCACTGAAGCTTTCTTT; CDR3aa: CSVDPRVTEAFF; abundance: .; d_gene: .; v_gene: TRBV29-1; j_gene: TRBJ1-1; len: 12
CDR3nt: TGCAGTGTCCGGGACCAGTCCTACAATGAGCAGTTCTTC; CDR3aa: CSVRDQSYNEQFF; abundance: .; d_gene: .; v_gene: TRBV20-1; j_gene: TRBJ2-1; len: 13
CDR3nt: TGTGCCATCATGACGACGACAGGGGAGTATGGCTACACCTTC; CDR3aa: CAIMTTTGEYGYTF; abundance: few; d_gene: TRBD1; v_gene: TRBV10-3; j_gene: TRBJ1-2; len: 14
CDR3nt: TGTGCCAGCAGCCCGAGGGGCTCAGGGGGTACTGAAAAACTGTTTTTT; CDR3aa: CASSPRGSGGTEKLFF; abundance: few; d_gene: TRBD1; v_gene: TRBV5-6; j_gene: TRBJ1-4; len: 16
CDR3nt: TGCAGCTATACAGGGGGCGGGTATGGCTACACCTTC; CDR3aa: CSYTGGGYGYTF; abundance: few; d_gene: TRBD1; v_gene: TRBV29-1; j_gene: TRBJ1-2; len: 12
CDR3nt: TGCGCCAGCCAACGTGGCACCAGTGGAACAATGAACACTGAAGCTTTCTTT; CDR3aa: CASQRGTSGTMNTEAFF; abundance: .; d_gene: .; v_gene: TRBV5-1; j_gene: TRBJ1-1; len: 17